Listed below are T cell receptor beta chains from one sample, sequenced in a study of control samples from healthy donors and cancer patients. The protocol was immunoSEQ multiplex PCR, while the TCRdb copy is restricted to in-frame clones and leaves out a portion. This sample has fewer than 85,000 clones, with roughly 93% found just once. What was sequenced was blood. The receptors here all came from a woman in her 30s in good health. Both conserved end residues are part of each CDR3. The order of the fields is V gene, J gene, CDR3 protein.

>TRBV19|TRBJ2-3
CASSTPGQVTDTQYF
>TRBV6-6|TRBJ1-2
CATQGFFGYTF
>TRBV6-5|TRBJ1-5
CASSPRRGSNQPQHF
>TRBV6-5|TRBJ1-2
CASSRTGTDNYGYTF
>TRBV27|TRBJ1-2
CASRYRGGTYGYTF
>TRBV27|TRBJ2-3
CASSLVLGGTDTQYF
>TRBV5-1|TRBJ1-2
CASSLGQGGGYGYTF
>TRBV2|TRBJ1-2
CASSVSPVNVNYGYTF
>TRBV27|TRBJ1-2
CASRRTGQYYGYTF
>TRBV27|TRBJ1-1
CASSLRFGHTEAFF
>TRBV11-3|TRBJ1-2
CASTTGDYGYTF
>TRBV4-1|TRBJ2-5
CASSRGQGVETQYF
>TRBV2|TRBJ2-1
CASSVRSYNEQFF
>TRBV27|TRBJ2-7
CASSSAIHEQYF
>TRBV19|TRBJ1-6
CASSMGLFSPLHF
>TRBV7-9|TRBJ1-1
CASSSSSDTEAFF
>TRBV3-1/TRBV3-2|TRBJ1-4
CASSPGVDGKLFF
>TRBV27|TRBJ1-1
CASSLLPVGNTEAFF
>TRBV4-1|TRBJ1-4
CASRGDSQGKLFF
>TRBV7-2|TRBJ1-3
CASRFPTDSASGNTIYF
>TRBV5-1|TRBJ2-3
CASSLAWLEGDTQYF
>TRBV19|TRBJ1-1
CASSIFHSSNTEAFF
>TRBV5-4|TRBJ1-1
CASRGVGTEAFF
>TRBV7-3|TRBJ1-1
CASSLGYGMNTEAFF
>TRBV28|TRBJ1-3
CASRPDSSGNTIYF
>TRBV14|TRBJ1-1
CASSLYAQTVGTEAFF
>TRBV2|TRBJ2-3
CASSGGSGYTDTQYF
>TRBV5-1|TRBJ1-1
CASSLRGDMNTEAFF